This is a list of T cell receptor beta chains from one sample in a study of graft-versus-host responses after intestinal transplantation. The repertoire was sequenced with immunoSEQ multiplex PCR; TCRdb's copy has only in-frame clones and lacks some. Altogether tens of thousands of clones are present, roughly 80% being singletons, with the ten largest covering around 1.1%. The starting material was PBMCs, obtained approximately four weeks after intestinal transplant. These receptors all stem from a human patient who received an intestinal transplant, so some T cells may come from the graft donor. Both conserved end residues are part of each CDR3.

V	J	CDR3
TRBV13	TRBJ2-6	CASSLVGQGGSGANVLTF
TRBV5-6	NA	CASSPWGGPYEQYF
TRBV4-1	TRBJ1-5	CASSGESNQPQHF
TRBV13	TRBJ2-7	CASSYYSTSGVYEQYF
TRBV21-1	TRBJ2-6	CASSKALFLAGCYSGANVLTF
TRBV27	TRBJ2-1	CASIQGVGSYNEQFF
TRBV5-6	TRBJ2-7	CASSLSFGGRGLYEQYF
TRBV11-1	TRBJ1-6	CASSLARRGPGSYNSPLHF
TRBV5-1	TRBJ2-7	CASSSGTGGGEQYF
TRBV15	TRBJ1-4	CATTPIRAVFEKLFF
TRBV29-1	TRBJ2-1	CSASTASSYNEQFF
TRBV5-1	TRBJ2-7	CASSLVQIGLYEQYF
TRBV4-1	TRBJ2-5	CASSQVGPTKAIRVQETQYF
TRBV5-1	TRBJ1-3	CASSLPYGATGNTIYF
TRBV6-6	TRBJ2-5	CASSYPPGQETQYF
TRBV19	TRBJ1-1	CASHTGGTEAFF
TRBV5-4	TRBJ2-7	CASTREGDYEQYF
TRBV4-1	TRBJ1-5	CASSQEAGGVGQPQHF